This T cell receptor (beta chain) comes out of a study of shared clonotypes between healthy human individuals. Measured with immunoSEQ multiplex PCR; TCRdb has only the in-frame clones, and not every one. Seen here are about 2 million clones, about 95% observed once, and the top ten hold roughly 1.1%. The CDR3 has 17 residues. Unmatched junction bases numbered 9, after V lost 4 bases and J lost 0 bases. From germline, CDR1 is SGHAT and CDR2 FQNNGV. Naive CD8 cells were CD45RO-negative, positively selected for CCR7, excluding terminally differentiated effector memory CD45RA+ cells. The specimen was naive CD8+ T cells sorted from blood. This chain uses TRBV11-2 with TRBJ1-5, with TRBD1 matching 7 bases. The TCR sequence derives from a man aged 18 to 30 in good health. The CDR3 bases are TGTGCCAGCAGCTCCGGGAGGGGGCCGTATAGCAATCAGCCCCAGCATTTT. Translating gives CASSSGRGPYSNQPQHF.